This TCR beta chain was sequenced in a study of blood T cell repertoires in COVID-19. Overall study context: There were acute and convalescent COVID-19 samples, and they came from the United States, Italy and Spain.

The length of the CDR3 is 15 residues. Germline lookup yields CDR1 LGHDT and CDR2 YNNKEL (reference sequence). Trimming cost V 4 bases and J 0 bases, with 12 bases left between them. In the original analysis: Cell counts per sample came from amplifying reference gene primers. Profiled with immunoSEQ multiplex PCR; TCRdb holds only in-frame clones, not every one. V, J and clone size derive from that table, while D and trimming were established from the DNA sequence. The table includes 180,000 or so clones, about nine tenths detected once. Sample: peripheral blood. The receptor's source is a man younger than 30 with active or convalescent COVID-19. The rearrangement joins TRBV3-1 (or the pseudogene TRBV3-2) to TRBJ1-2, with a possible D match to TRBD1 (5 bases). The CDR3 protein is CASSLRGGSNYGYTF. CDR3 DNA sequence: TGTGCCAGCAGCCTACGGGGGGGATCTAACTATGGCTACACCTTC.